Sequencing of this T cell receptor beta chain was carried out in a study of cytomegalovirus exposure and HLA in healthy donors. The CDR3 totals 16 residues. V shed 10 bases and J shed 1 base, with 20 bases lying between them. Per germline, CDR1 SGHAT and CDR2 FQNNGV. Concerning this clone: Its antigen is not identified.

PCR employed 60 Vbeta and 13 Jbeta primers. TCRdb keeps only in-frame clones here, not all; method: immunoSEQ multiplex PCR. Of 150,000 to 200,000 clones in the sample, approximately 86% were seen once. Findings and limits, study-wide: Later analysis demonstrated an association between a missense DCLRE1C variant and TCR beta V- and J-gene trimming.

The source of this sequence is a woman aged 18-30 years in good health and CMV-seronegative. The material sequenced was PBMCs. V is TRBV11-2 and J is TRBJ1-3, with D possibly matching TRBD1 (5 bases). CDR3 in DNA: TGTGCCACCTCCACCGGGGGTAAGGGTTCTGGAAACACCATATATTTT. It encodes CATSTGGKGSGNTIYF.